The source of this T cell receptor (beta chain) is a study of shared clonotypes between healthy human individuals (TCRdb year 2020). In terms of the full investigation: The cohort comprised a couple of women and a few men aged 18 to 49 years. Between about 0.94 and 10 billion PBMCs per donor were obtained by leukapheresis. Blood TCR repertoires of four to six healthy adults were deeply sequenced to estimate repertoire size and the extent of clonotype sharing between individuals. Per donor, three plates each were used for CD4 naive and CD4 memory, two for CD8 naive, and one for CD8 memory. Different laboratories and diverse techniques were used to prepare libraries and sequence TCR repertoires, to increase sequencing depth and limit assay-specific biases. Study-wide conclusions, independent of this receptor: Even with the large sequencing depth, rarefaction of the sorted-subset datasets indicated that sequencing was incomplete. The small number of donors limited the genetic and exposure-history diversity represented. Roughly 5.2% of naive CD4, 3.5% of naive CD8, about 2.5% of memory CD4, and less than 0.45% of memory CD8 clonotypes were shared across a few donors. Sampling was limited to blood, and TCR repertoires in tissue likely differ from TCR repertoires in blood. Pairwise subsampling indicated that sequencing depth was expected to affect the degree of clonotype sharing among donors. Clonotypes shared by all four sorted-subset donors showed higher generation probabilities than non-shared clonotypes. Naive subsets generally had larger estimated clonotype richness than memory subsets did.

Using the deep immunoSEQ assay, TCR CDR3 regions were amplified from genomic DNA by multiplex PCR. Genomic DNA extracted from each cell subset was distributed evenly over all wells of several immunoSEQ 96-well plates, and each plate served as one replicate. For sorted subsets, 200 to 250 ng of genomic DNA, equivalent to around 29,000 T cell genomes, went into each replicate PCR. Purified libraries were measured with a Qubit 3.0 fluorometer, size-checked on a Bioanalyzer 2100, and measured again with the KAPA Library Quantification kit. Each immunoSEQ 96-well plate was sequenced on its own single-read 150-cycle Illumina NextSeq 550 flow cell. Per the original workflow: Because the immunoSEQ output held only junctional sequences and lacked quality scores, the filtering could not match the filtering applied to full-length reads. To assign V/J genes and CDR3, sequences were annotated using PyIR, a Python wrapper for IgBLAST v1.9, with IMGT germline references. Reads with weak V/J assignments (E-value above 1e-6), missing CDR3, stop codons, out-of-frame junctions, or ambiguous translated residues were removed. A V3J clonotype was defined by an identical inferred V gene, J gene, and CDR3 amino acid sequence. The percentage overlap between two repertoires was calculated by dividing the number of shared unique clonotypes by the size of the smaller repertoire. Three approaches were used to assess repertoire richness: RTK rarefaction, the Chao1 estimator, and Recon v2.1 estimates of unobserved clonotypes. OLGA was used to compute generation probabilities for all TCRbeta clonotypes that the gDNA method yielded from a few donors. The clones in this table, taken by TCRdb from immuneACCESS, are in-frame only. Not every clone is retained; where verified, under half of the shortfall comes from an unresolved V gene, and the cause of the rest is unknown. The DNA gave D and trimming, while V, J and clone size come from that table. The sample table contains some 1.5 million clones; only one count was recorded for around 95% of them. Over 1% of the sample rests with the top ten.

This clone was detected only once. This clone's antigen is unknown. There are no base qualities to consult, and no much larger clone falls within one base. CDR1 KGHSH and CDR2 LQKENI are derived from the germline V gene. For this chain, trimming is 4 bases at the V end and 4 bases at the J end, and the number of junction bases without a gene match is 6. The CDR3, from cysteine to phenylalanine, totals 15 residues. Only the CDR3 region is kept as DNA, spanning 45 bases read in frame from base 1. Healthy HIV-negative adults with no recently reported acute infections or vaccinations were included as donors. Every donor was a Caucasian adult residing in Nashville, Tennessee, USA. CD4+ T cells were enriched through magnetic negative selection, after which naive cells were positively selected on CD45RA and the remaining negative fraction served as the memory subset. Blood was obtained by leukapheresis, after which PBMCs were separated by Ficoll-Histopaque density gradient centrifugation and cryopreserved in liquid nitrogen vapor phase. Analytical flow cytometry was used to check the purity and quantity of every magnetically sorted T cell population. Each sorted fraction had its genomic DNA isolated and then quantified by UV absorbance on a Nanodrop 2000c.

Recombination joined TRBV18 with TRBJ2-3, with TRBD1 matching 9 junction bases. Sequenced: naive CD4+ T cells sorted from blood. In the paper's terms, the cell subset or site label means: CD45RA+ positively selected. This sequence was found in a man younger than 45 in good health. The sequence in DNA is TGTGCCAGCTCACTGGGACAGGGAGGGGCAGATACGCAGTATTTT. This yields the protein CASSLGQGGADTQYF.